Presented here are 4 T cell receptor beta chains from one specimen sequenced in a study of blood T cell repertoires in COVID-19. The assay was immunoSEQ multiplex PCR, and TCRdb's table has in-frame clones only and misses some. Of under 150,000 clones in the sample, roughly 90% were seen once. Material for sequencing was peripheral blood. Receptors were obtained from a man between 45 and 60 years old with acute or convalescent COVID-19.

In the case of this clone: At the DNA level, this CDR3 is encoded by other sequences in the same sample as well. The chain has TRBV5-4 and TRBJ1-1; 7 bases align to TRBD1. CDR1 is SGHNT and CDR2 is YYREEE in the germline V gene (reference sequence). J gave up 1 base and V 0 bases, and 3 bases lay outside the gene matches. The CDR3 length is 15 residues. CDR3: CASSLGGGRNTEAFF. CDR3 in DNA: TGTGCCAGCAGCTTGGGAGGGGGCAGGAACACTGAAGCTTTCTTT.

The V and J genes are TRBV10-2 and TRBJ2-7; 7 nucleotides line up with TRBD1. Trimming removed 4 bases from V and 4 bases from J; junction bases left unmatched: 4. The CDR3 contains 13 residues. Germline CDR1 WSHSY, CDR2 SAAADI. The CDR3 is CASSGGGEYEQYF. Written as DNA, the CDR3 is TGCGCCAGCAGTGGAGGGGGCGAGTACGAGCAGTACTTC.

This clone has a handful of counts. This rearrangement joins TRBV9 to TRBJ2-2, with 10 bases identical to TRBD1. After removal of 7 bases from V and 4 bases from J, the junction contained 1 base not matched to a gene. Germline-derived CDR1 and CDR2 are SGDLS and YYNGEE. CDR3 length: 13 residues. The CDR3 region has the DNA TGTGCCAGCGGGACAGGGGTCACCGGGGAGCTGTTTTTT. It specifies CASGTGVTGELFF.

A word on this clone: At one end, the junction sequence differs from germline, possibly due to a read error. The J gene is TRBJ2-3, the V gene TRBV2; 13 bases align to TRBD2. Germline assignment: CDR1 SNHLY and CDR2 FYNNEI. This CDR3 has 13 amino acids. The CDR3 bases are TGCGGGACTAGCGGGAAACCCACAGATACGCAGTATTTT. It translates to CGTSGKPTDTQYF.